The source of this TCR beta chain is a study of T cells in Graves' hyperthyroidism and ophthalmopathy. A remark on this clonotype: Its antigen remains unidentified.

The V end lost 6 bases, the J end lost 3 bases, and 12 bases lay between the germline ends. The CDR3 extends over 14 amino acids. CDR1 is SNHLY and CDR2 is FYNNEI in the germline V gene. TCR beta CDR3 regions were amplified from RNA transcripts. TCR CDR3 underwent first-round RT-PCR with the HTBI primer set. One entry per CDR3 protein, called by TCRdb with MiXCR from the multiplex PCR reads. The table shows over 700,000 distinct CDR3 sequences, with roughly a third occurring only once. Study findings and constraints: The model forecast ophthalmopathy, anticipating it by a median roughly 6.5 months before onset. Ophthalmopathy stood apart from stable hyperthyroidism in a 13 V-J model.

The rearrangement uses TRBV2 and TRBJ1-5; D uncertain. Sequences were obtained from blood. This receptor was taken from a middle-aged woman with Graves' hyperthyroidism. Written as DNA, the CDR3 is TGTGCCAGCAGCTTGGACGGTTACAATCAGCCCCAGCATTTT. This translates into CASSLDGYNQPQHF.